This is a list of T cell receptor beta chains from one sample in a study of beta chain features in type 1 diabetes. Using immunoSEQ multiplex PCR, the repertoire was profiled, and TCRdb retains in-frame clones only, with some absent. The data hold about 130,000 clones, with about 8.7% observed a single time. Sequenced input: central memory CD4+ T cells from blood. These receptors were obtained from a man in his late teens or twenties in good health. Both conserved end residues are part of each CDR3. A D gene is named only where the DNA matches it firmly. The listing skips clone size in some rows; elsewhere it reads once, few, many or a size class.

abundance: few
v_gene: TRBV7-9
j_gene: TRBJ1-1
d_gene: TRBD1
len: 13
CDR3aa: CASSQDRGTEAFF
CDR3nt: TGCGCCAGCAGCCAGGACAGGGGCACTGAAGCTTTCTTT

abundance: .
v_gene: TRBV7-8
j_gene: TRBJ2-7
d_gene: TRBD1
len: 13
CDR3aa: CASSLAGPGGQYF
CDR3nt: TGTGCCAGCAGCTTAGCAGGCCCAGGGGGGCAGTACTTC

abundance: few
v_gene: TRBV7-9
j_gene: TRBJ1-4
d_gene: .
len: 15
CDR3aa: CASSPQGRTNEKLFF
CDR3nt: TGTGCCAGCAGCCCCCAGGGAAGAACTAATGAAAAACTGTTTTTT

abundance: .
v_gene: TRBV21-1
j_gene: TRBJ2-1
d_gene: .
len: 13
CDR3aa: CASSNGGTNEQFF
CDR3nt: TGTGCCAGCAGCAACGGGGGGACCAATGAGCAGTTCTTC

abundance: .
v_gene: TRBV7-9
j_gene: TRBJ1-2
d_gene: .
len: 15
CDR3aa: CASSPQPGQAHGYTF
CDR3nt: TGTGCCAGCAGCCCACAACCGGGACAAGCGCATGGCTACACCTTC

abundance: .
v_gene: TRBV6-5
j_gene: TRBJ2-3
d_gene: TRBD2
len: 15
CDR3aa: CASSPSGGQEDTQYF
CDR3nt: TGTGCCAGCAGCCCAAGCGGGGGACAAGAAGATACGCAGTATTTT

abundance: few
v_gene: TRBV7-2
j_gene: TRBJ2-7
d_gene: TRBD2
len: 16
CDR3aa: CASSLGRASGDYEQYF
CDR3nt: TGTGCCAGCAGCTTAGGGCGGGCTAGCGGGGACTACGAGCAGTACTTC

abundance: .
v_gene: TRBV6-1
j_gene: TRBJ2-2
d_gene: .
len: 15
CDR3aa: CASRKGESGTGELFF
CDR3nt: TGTGCCAGCAGGAAGGGGGAGTCGGGCACCGGGGAGCTGTTTTTT

abundance: .
v_gene: TRBV4-1
j_gene: TRBJ2-3
d_gene: TRBD2
len: 16
CDR3aa: CASSQGRRGSTDTQYF
CDR3nt: TGCGCCAGCAGCCAGGGGCGGCGGGGGAGCACAGATACGCAGTATTTT

abundance: few
v_gene: TRBV7-2
j_gene: TRBJ2-5
d_gene: .
len: 12
CDR3aa: CATDRNQETQYF
CDR3nt: TGTGCCACCGACAGGAACCAAGAGACCCAGTACTTC

abundance: few
v_gene: TRBV28
j_gene: TRBJ1-5
d_gene: TRBD1
len: 15
CDR3aa: CASSFSGQLNQPQHF
CDR3nt: TGTGCCAGCAGTTTCTCGGGACAGCTCAATCAGCCCCAGCATTTT

abundance: few
v_gene: TRBV27
j_gene: TRBJ2-5
d_gene: .
len: 11
CDR3aa: CASSSQETQYF
CDR3nt: TGTGCCAGCAGTTCGCAAGAGACCCAGTACTTC

abundance: .
v_gene: TRBV5-4
j_gene: TRBJ2-5
d_gene: .
len: 14
CDR3aa: CASSSPQGLGTQYF
CDR3nt: TGTGCCAGCAGCTCGCCCCAAGGTCTAGGGACCCAGTACTTC

abundance: .
v_gene: TRBV27
j_gene: TRBJ2-1
d_gene: TRBD1
len: 15
CDR3aa: CASSPPTGAYNEQFF
CDR3nt: TGTGCCAGCAGTCCCCCAACAGGGGCCTACAATGAGCAGTTCTTC

abundance: few
v_gene: TRBV11-3
j_gene: TRBJ2-7
d_gene: TRBD1
len: 13
CDR3aa: CASSVGTVHEQYF
CDR3nt: TGTGCCAGCAGCGTTGGGACAGTCCACGAGCAGTACTTC

abundance: few
v_gene: TRBV6-5
j_gene: TRBJ2-2
d_gene: TRBD1
len: 15
CDR3aa: CATKKQGANTGELFF
CDR3nt: TGTGCCACAAAAAAACAGGGGGCGAACACCGGGGAGCTGTTTTTT

abundance: few
v_gene: TRBV18
j_gene: TRBJ1-1
d_gene: .
len: 14
CDR3aa: CASSPGQGNTEAFF
CDR3nt: TGTGCCAGCTCACCGGGTCAGGGGAACACTGAAGCTTTCTTT

abundance: .
v_gene: TRBV4-1
j_gene: TRBJ1-5
d_gene: TRBD1
len: 16
CDR3aa: CASSPSLTGATQPQHF
CDR3nt: TGCGCCAGCAGCCCAAGCCTCACAGGGGCCACTCAGCCCCAGCATTTT

abundance: .
v_gene: TRBV7-2
j_gene: TRBJ2-7
d_gene: TRBD2
len: 14
CDR3aa: CASSFGAGDYEQYF
CDR3nt: TGTGCCAGCAGCTTTGGCGCGGGGGACTACGAGCAGTACTTC

abundance: .
v_gene: TRBV6-7
j_gene: TRBJ2-3
d_gene: TRBD2
len: 16
CDR3aa: CASSYPSGGAKDTQYF
CDR3nt: TGTGCCAGCAGTTACCCTAGCGGGGGGGCCAAAGATACGCAGTATTTT

abundance: few
v_gene: TRBV6-1
j_gene: TRBJ1-4
d_gene: TRBD1
len: 15
CDR3aa: CASRKGQGAEEKLFF
CDR3nt: TGTGCCAGCCGAAAAGGACAGGGGGCTGAGGAAAAACTGTTTTTT

abundance: .
v_gene: TRBV5-1
j_gene: TRBJ2-5
d_gene: TRBD1
len: 15
CDR3aa: CASSPDRGGQETQYF
CDR3nt: TGCGCCAGCAGCCCGGACAGGGGCGGGCAAGAGACCCAGTACTTC

abundance: few
v_gene: TRBV5-1
j_gene: TRBJ1-5
d_gene: .
len: 15
CDR3aa: CASSFEGAGNQPQHF
CDR3nt: TGCGCCAGCAGCTTCGAGGGCGCGGGGAATCAGCCCCAGCATTTT

abundance: few
v_gene: TRBV19
j_gene: TRBJ2-3
d_gene: TRBD2
len: 16
CDR3aa: CASSISAGGRRDTQYF
CDR3nt: TGTGCCAGTAGTATTTCGGCGGGGGGGCGAAGAGATACGCAGTATTTT

abundance: few
v_gene: TRBV6-5
j_gene: TRBJ1-1
d_gene: TRBD1
len: 14
CDR3aa: CASSYAGQVAEAFF
CDR3nt: TGTGCCAGCAGTTACGCCGGACAGGTAGCTGAAGCTTTCTTT

abundance: .
v_gene: TRBV11-2
j_gene: TRBJ2-3
d_gene: .
len: 15
CDR3aa: CASSLLRGAANTQYF
CDR3nt: TGTGCCAGCAGCCTTCTACGGGGGGCGGCAAATACGCAGTATTTT

abundance: .
v_gene: TRBV2
j_gene: TRBJ1-1
d_gene: TRBD1
len: 10
CDR3aa: CASRVMTGVF
CDR3nt: TGTGCCAGCAGGGTTATGACAGGGGTCTTT

abundance: .
v_gene: TRBV4-2
j_gene: TRBJ1-5
d_gene: .
len: 16
CDR3aa: CASSLDRGRGAQPQHF
CDR3nt: TGTGCCAGCAGCCTCGATCGGGGCCGGGGGGCTCAGCCCCAGCATTTT

abundance: few
v_gene: TRBV30
j_gene: TRBJ2-7
d_gene: TRBD1
len: 17
CDR3aa: CAWSVLSRTGNGYEQYF
CDR3nt: TGTGCCTGGAGTGTACTTTCCAGGACAGGGAACGGCTACGAGCAGTACTTC

abundance: few
v_gene: TRBV7-2
j_gene: TRBJ2-5
d_gene: .
len: 16
CDR3aa: CASSLVGTNYQETQYF
CDR3nt: TGTGCCAGCAGCTTAGTTGGGACAAACTACCAAGAGACCCAGTACTTC

abundance: .
v_gene: TRBV9
j_gene: TRBJ2-1
d_gene: TRBD2
len: 14
CDR3aa: CASSLAGGPGEQFF
CDR3nt: TGTGCCAGCAGTCTAGCGGGGGGGCCTGGTGAGCAGTTCTTC

abundance: .
v_gene: TRBV5-1
j_gene: TRBJ2-7
d_gene: TRBD1
len: 15
CDR3aa: CASSLAGTGSYEQYF
CDR3nt: TGCGCCAGCAGCTTGGCCGGGACAGGGTCCTACGAGCAGTACTTC

abundance: .
v_gene: TRBV5-1
j_gene: TRBJ2-1
d_gene: TRBD1
len: 15
CDR3aa: CASSSGTGGAYEQFF
CDR3nt: TGCGCCAGCAGCTCCGGGACAGGGGGCGCCTATGAGCAGTTCTTC

abundance: few
v_gene: TRBV6-6
j_gene: TRBJ2-5
d_gene: TRBD1
len: 16
CDR3aa: CASSYADRGARETQYF
CDR3nt: TGTGCCAGCAGTTACGCCGACAGGGGGGCTCGCGAGACCCAGTACTTC

abundance: few
v_gene: TRBV30
j_gene: TRBJ2-2
d_gene: .
len: 14
CDR3aa: CAWSFRVNTGELFF
CDR3nt: TGTGCCTGGAGTTTCAGGGTCAACACCGGGGAGCTGTTTTTT

abundance: .
v_gene: TRBV5-1
j_gene: TRBJ1-6
d_gene: .
len: 14
CDR3aa: CASSPTANNSPLHF
CDR3nt: TGCGCCAGCAGCCCAACAGCTAATAATTCACCCCTCCACTTT

abundance: few
v_gene: TRBV6-5
j_gene: TRBJ1-5
d_gene: TRBD1
len: 14
CDR3aa: CASSRRDSRSGQHF
CDR3nt: TGTGCCAGCAGCCGCCGGGACAGCCGGTCGGGTCAGCATTTT

abundance: few
v_gene: TRBV7-7
j_gene: TRBJ2-5
d_gene: TRBD1
len: 16
CDR3aa: CASSLNPGGAEETQYF
CDR3nt: TGTGCCAGCAGCTTAAACCCAGGGGGCGCGGAAGAGACCCAGTACTTC

abundance: few
v_gene: TRBV18
j_gene: TRBJ1-5
d_gene: .
len: 14
CDR3aa: CASSPSSSNQPQHF
CDR3nt: TGTGCCAGCTCACCATCGAGTAGCAATCAGCCCCAGCATTTT

abundance: few
v_gene: TRBV9
j_gene: TRBJ2-1
d_gene: TRBD2
len: 14
CDR3aa: CASSVTGTSDEQFF
CDR3nt: TGTGCCAGCAGCGTAACCGGGACTAGCGATGAGCAGTTCTTC

abundance: .
v_gene: TRBV4-1
j_gene: TRBJ2-7
d_gene: TRBD1
len: 13
CDR3aa: CASSKDRVYEQYF
CDR3nt: TGCGCCAGCAGCAAGGACAGGGTCTACGAGCAGTACTTC

abundance: few
v_gene: TRBV7-8
j_gene: TRBJ2-5
d_gene: .
len: 13
CDR3aa: CASSSSLRETQYF
CDR3nt: TGTGCCAGCAGCTCTAGCCTCCGGGAGACCCAGTACTTC

abundance: .
v_gene: TRBV5-4
j_gene: TRBJ1-6
d_gene: TRBD1
len: 14
CDR3aa: CASSIRQGRSPLHF
CDR3nt: TGTGCCAGCAGCATCAGACAGGGACGGTCACCCCTCCACTTT

abundance: .
v_gene: TRBV18
j_gene: TRBJ2-7
d_gene: TRBD1
len: 15
CDR3aa: CASSPGATGTYEQYF
CDR3nt: TGTGCCAGCTCACCGGGAGCGACAGGGACGTACGAGCAGTACTTC

abundance: many
v_gene: TRBV7-2
j_gene: TRBJ2-2
d_gene: TRBD2
len: 15
CDR3aa: CASSRSGGATGELFF
CDR3nt: TGTGCCAGCAGTAGAAGCGGGGGGGCCACCGGGGAGCTGTTTTTT

abundance: .
v_gene: TRBV27
j_gene: TRBJ1-6
d_gene: TRBD1
len: 14
CDR3aa: CASSFRGPDSPLHF
CDR3nt: TGTGCCAGCAGTTTCAGGGGGCCCGATTCACCCCTCCACTTT

abundance: .
v_gene: TRBV19
j_gene: TRBJ2-7
d_gene: TRBD1
len: 16
CDR3aa: CASSETGQGPHYEQYF
CDR3nt: TGTGCCAGTAGTGAAACCGGACAGGGCCCTCACTACGAGCAGTACTTC

abundance: few
v_gene: TRBV6-5
j_gene: TRBJ2-1
d_gene: .
len: 11
CDR3aa: CASSYRNEQFF
CDR3nt: TGTGCCAGCAGTTACCGGAATGAGCAGTTCTTC

abundance: .
v_gene: TRBV19
j_gene: TRBJ2-5
d_gene: .
len: 15
CDR3aa: CASSTTAKTKETQYF
CDR3nt: TGTGCCAGTAGTACTACAGCAAAAACGAAAGAGACCCAGTACTTC

abundance: few
v_gene: TRBV7-2
j_gene: TRBJ1-2
d_gene: .
len: 15
CDR3aa: CASSSGSAMEAPDTF
CDR3nt: TGTGCCAGCAGTTCAGGCTCGGCGATGGAGGCCCCAGACACCTTC

abundance: .
v_gene: TRBV6-1
j_gene: TRBJ2-3
d_gene: .
len: 13
CDR3aa: CASTLAFGDTQYF
CDR3nt: TGTGCCAGCACCTTAGCCTTCGGGGATACGCAGTATTTT

abundance: .
v_gene: TRBV18
j_gene: TRBJ2-2
d_gene: TRBD1
len: 15
CDR3aa: CASSDLLGQNGELFF
CDR3nt: TGTGCCAGCTCCGACCTCCTGGGACAGAACGGGGAGCTGTTTTTT

abundance: few
v_gene: TRBV15
j_gene: TRBJ2-2
d_gene: TRBD1
len: 19
CDR3aa: CATSPNVLQGALGTGELFF
CDR3nt: TGTGCCACCAGCCCGAACGTTCTACAGGGGGCCTTAGGGACCGGGGAGCTGTTTTTT

abundance: .
v_gene: TRBV18
j_gene: TRBJ2-7
d_gene: .
len: 12
CDR3aa: CASSPDTYEQYF
CDR3nt: TGTGCCAGCTCACCAGACACCTACGAGCAGTACTTC